This passage covers 27 T cell receptor beta chains from one sample sequenced in a study of immune cell composition in non-small cell lung cancer (dated by TCRdb to 2017 to 2019). Library preparation employed the immunoSEQ multiplex PCR assay. Held by TCRdb, this immuneACCESS table contains in-frame sequences only and omits some clones. Under half of the omission traces to an unresolved V gene where checked; the cause of the rest is unknown. For this sample there are 7,500 to 10,000 clones; approximately 75% appear just once. The top ten clones comprise more than 10% of the sample. Normal lung samples came from the same patient and consisted of non-adjacent lung tissue collected as far from the tumour as possible, at a distance of at least 3 cm. The sequenced sample was non-adjacent lung tissue. These receptors originate from a human donor with non-small cell lung cancer.

This clone appeared a few times. The chain couples TRBV6-5 to TRBJ2-7, with D tentatively TRBD1 (6 bases). The germline V gene encodes CDR1 MNHEY and CDR2 SVGAGI. This CDR3 spans 15 amino acids. Between the trimmed V and J ends, which lost 0 bases and 2 bases, there was a span of 11 bases. The CDR3: CASSYSQGTPYEQYF. The CDR3 DNA is TGTGCCAGCAGTTACTCCCAGGGGACGCCCTACGAGCAGTACTTC.

The J gene is TRBJ1-5, the V gene TRBV13; no firm D call. Trimming took 3 bases from V and 3 from J, leaving 9 bases between them. This CDR3 contains 14 residues. The germline CDR1 and CDR2 sequences are PRHDT and FYEKMQ (reference sequence). As DNA, the CDR3 is TGTGCCAGCAGCTTGGGTGATCACAATCAGCCCCAGCATTTT. Amino acid sequence: CASSLGDHNQPQHF.

The V call is TRBV2, the J call TRBJ2-1; D is perhaps TRBD2 (7 bases). The CDR3 length is 16 residues. The V end was cut by 4 bases, the J end by 8 bases, with 21 bases between. Germline CDR1 reads SNHLY; CDR2 reads FYNNEI. CDR3 coding DNA: TGTGCCAGCAGTGGGGACACGGGGGGAGGCCTGGATGAGCAGTTCTTC. Its protein product is CASSGDTGGGLDEQFF.

The chain recombines TRBV6-6 with TRBJ2-5; D gene ambiguous. CDR1 is MNHNY, CDR2 SVGAGI, per germline (reference sequence). Trimming removed 4 bases at V and 0 bases at J, with 12 bases between. The CDR3 contains 15 residues. In DNA, the CDR3 is TGTGCCAGCAGTTCTGCCCGTGGAAACCAAGAGACCCAGTACTTC. Its translation is CASSSARGNQETQYF.

The rearrangement joins TRBV5-1 to TRBJ2-7; D uncertain. Germline values: CDR1 SGHRS, CDR2 YFSETQ. Trimming shortened V by 4 bases and J by 5 bases, and 16 bases separated the two germline ends. This CDR3 spans 14 amino acids. As DNA, the CDR3 is TGCGCCAGCAGCCCGACCGCAGGATCTGACGAGCAGTACTTC. This gives the protein CASSPTAGSDEQYF.

The rearrangement links TRBV28 to TRBJ2-1, with no clear D. Trimming cost V 3 bases and J 4 bases, with 7 bases left between them. CDR3 length: 13 amino acids. Germline V gene data show CDR1 as MDHEN and CDR2 as SYDVKM. The CDR3 nucleotides read TGTGCCAGCAGTTTGGGCTCTTACAATGAGCAGTTCTTC. Protein: CASSLGSYNEQFF.

The chain combines TRBV7-8 with TRBJ2-1; no clear D. Germline CDR1 reads SGHVS; CDR2 reads FQNEAQ. V was clipped by 5 bases and J by 15 bases, with 17 bases between them. The CDR3 is 12 amino acids. DNA of the CDR3: TGTGCCAGCAGCCGAAGGACGGACCCGGGGTTCTTC. Translated, it gives CASSRRTDPGFF.

This chain links TRBV25-1 with TRBJ2-5; D gene ambiguous. The V end lost 1 base, the J end lost 0 bases, and 9 bases lay between the germline ends. Looked up from germline, CDR1 is MGHDK and CDR2 is SYGVNS. This CDR3 region has 15 residues. Written as DNA, the CDR3 is TGTGCCAGCAGTGAATCCTCGATCTACCAAGAGACCCAGTACTTC. It codes for CASSESSIYQETQYF. The full variable domain, with the rest looked up from reference TRBV25-1 and TRBJ2-5, is EADIYQTPRYLVIGTGKKITLECSQTMGHDKMYWYQQDPGMELHLIHYSYGVNSTEKGDLSSESTVSRIRTEHFPLTLESARPSHTSQYLCASSESSIYQETQYFGPGTRLLVL.

There are a few counts of this clone. The rearrangement joins TRBV11-2 to TRBJ1-2; no clear D. The CDR3 is made up of 13 amino acids. Germline lookup yields CDR1 SGHAT and CDR2 FQNNGV. V lost 6 bases and J lost 0, with 8 bases in between. The CDR3 nucleotides are TGTGCCAGCAGTAGGCCAGCTAACTATGGCTACACCTTC. Protein: CASSRPANYGYTF.

This rearrangement joins TRBV6-5 to TRBJ2-1, with D possibly TRBD2 on 6 matching bases. CDR3 length equals 11 residues. The germline V gene encodes CDR1 MNHEY and CDR2 SVGAGI. V was cut by 6 bases and J by 9 bases, with 9 bases left in between. The CDR3 nucleotides read TGTGCCAGCAGGGCCGGGGGTGAGCAGTTCTTC. Its protein product is CASRAGGEQFF.

With regard to this clone: This CDR3 is also generated by other DNA sequences in the sample. The CDR3 loop reads CASSLTGAEAFF. For the CDR3, the DNA is TGTGCCAGCAGCTTAACTGGAGCAGAAGCTTTCTTT. The chain combines TRBV7-8 with TRBJ1-1; no reliable D call. CDR3 length: 12 amino acids. The V gene lost 2 bases and the J gene lost 8 bases, with 9 bases spanning the gap. The germline gives CDR1 SGHVS, CDR2 FQNEAQ.

This clone was recorded once. The chain carries TRBV27 and TRBJ2-5; TRBD2 might be the D (6 bases). V was shortened by 3 bases and J by 4 bases, with 12 bases between the two germline ends. Germline V gene sequence: CDR1 MNHEY, CDR2 SMNVEV (reference sequence). The CDR3 extends over 14 amino acids. The CDR3 nucleotides read TGTGCCAGCAGTTTTGGTCAGCGGGCAGAGACCCAGTACTTC. It encodes CASSFGQRAETQYF.

This clone has only one observation. The J gene is TRBJ1-2, the V gene TRBV9; D might be TRBD1 (5 bases). Germline V gene sequence: CDR1 SGDLS, CDR2 YYNGEE. The CDR3 loop spans 17 amino acids. V was pared by 0 bases and J by 3 bases, with 18 bases between. CDR3 in amino acids: CASSVGPRGRTYYGYTF. The CDR3, as DNA: TGTGCCAGCAGCGTAGGCCCTAGGGGCAGAACTTACTATGGCTACACCTTC.

The chain employs TRBV28 and TRBJ2-6; D not certain. V shed 6 bases and J shed 5 bases, with 11 bases lying between them. The CDR3 has 14 amino acids. CDR1 and CDR2 from the germline V gene are MDHEN and SYDVKM. The CDR3 DNA reads TGTGCCAGCAGCCTACCATTTCGGGCCAACGTCCTGACTTTC. This translates into CASSLPFRANVLTF.

This clone is labeled as medium-sized. V usage is TRBV30 and J usage is TRBJ2-3, with a tentative D call TRBD1 (6 bases). Trimming stripped 7 bases from V and 2 bases from J, with 16 bases between. The CDR3 covers 14 residues. Germline V gives CDR1 GTSNPN, CDR2 SVGIG (reference sequence). Written as DNA, the CDR3 is TGTGCCTTTACCGGGACACAGAACACAGATACGCAGTATTTT. Its protein is CAFTGTQNTDTQYF.

The rearrangement links TRBV25-1 to TRBJ2-2; D is possibly TRBD1 (6 bases). In germline, CDR1 is MGHDK, CDR2 SYGVNS. The CDR3 length is 14 residues. V was cut by 7 bases and J by 3 bases, with 12 bases left in between. This CDR3 reads CASTPPGDTGELFF. For the CDR3, the DNA is TGTGCCAGCACCCCCCCAGGGGACACCGGGGAGCTGTTTTTT.

The rearrangement links TRBV2 to TRBJ1-1, with 7 bases lining up with TRBD1. CDR1 and CDR2 (germline): SNHLY, FYNNEI. The CDR3 extends over 14 amino acids. V lost 5 bases to trimming and J lost 6 bases; unmatched junction nucleotides: 9. The CDR3 nucleotides are TGTGCCAGCAGTATTACAGGGGTCTGGGCTGAAGCTTTCTTT. It codes for CASSITGVWAEAFF.

This clone has a single count. The chain joins TRBV28 to TRBJ1-5; TRBD1 matches 7 bases. The germline CDR1 and CDR2 sequences are MDHEN and SYDVKM. V trimming: 4 bases; J trimming: 11 bases; junction bases outside the gene matches: 11. The CDR3 totals 14 residues. CDR3 region: CASSYRGGERAQHF. The CDR3 nucleotides are TGTGCCAGCAGTTACAGGGGTGGGGAAAGAGCCCAGCATTTT.

The chain couples TRBV28 to TRBJ2-2; no clear D gene. Germline CDR1 reads MDHEN; CDR2 reads SYDVKM. CDR3 length: 11 amino acids. Trimming took off 7 bases at V and 6 bases at J, with 6 bases between the two ends. The CDR3 nucleotides are TGTGCCAGCAACTCCCCCGGGGAGCTGTTTTTT. This translates into CASNSPGELFF.

The J gene is TRBJ1-2, the V gene TRBV7-8; 7 bases agree with TRBD1. J lost 7 bases, V lost 5 bases, and 7 bases had no gene match. CDR1 is SGHVS and CDR2 is FQNEAQ in the germline V gene. The CDR3 is 13 amino acids. This chain's CDR3 is CASSPGGVSGYTF. For the CDR3, the DNA is TGTGCCAGCAGCCCAGGGGGGGTCAGTGGCTACACCTTC.

The chain joins TRBV2 to TRBJ2-5, with TRBD1 matching 8 bases. V was clipped by 6 bases and J by 2 bases; unmatched bases: 5. The CDR3 covers 14 residues. Germline V gene lookup returns CDR1 SNHLY and CDR2 FYNNEI. The CDR3 loop is CASRRQGIQETQYF. As DNA, the CDR3 is TGTGCCAGCAGGCGACAGGGGATACAAGAGACCCAGTACTTC. The full variable domain, in which reference TRBV2 and TRBJ2-5 provide the parts outside the CDR3, is EPEVTQTPSHQVTQMGQEVILRCVPISNHLYFYWYRQILGQKVEFLVSFYNNEISEKSEIFDDQFSVERPDGSNFTLKIRSTKLEDSAMYFCASRRQGIQETQYFGPGTRLLVL.

The rearrangement links TRBV20-1 to TRBJ1-1; no definite D call. V dropped 7 bases and J dropped 2 bases, with 8 bases sitting between them. CDR1 is DFQATT, CDR2 SNEGSKA, per germline (reference sequence). The CDR3 loop spans 11 amino acids. The CDR3 bases are TGCAGTGTCGACGAAAACACTGAAGCTTTCTTT. It codes for CSVDENTEAFF.

J is TRBJ1-4 and V is TRBV6-5, with a weak D call TRBD1 (6 bases). The germline V gene has CDR1 MNHEY and CDR2 SVGAGI. Trimming removed 6 bases at V and 7 bases at J, with 15 bases between. CDR3 length: 14 amino acids. The CDR3 is CASSPLDRLEKLFF. CDR3 bases: TGTGCCAGCAGCCCCCTTGACAGGCTTGAAAAACTGTTTTTT.

The rearrangement uses TRBV7-9 and TRBJ2-5, with D possibly being TRBD2 (6 bases). V was clipped by 7 bases and J by 1 base, with 16 bases between them. Per germline, CDR1 SEHNR and CDR2 FQNEAQ (reference sequence). This CDR3 is 15 amino acids long. CDR3 in amino acids: CASTLGGGTQETQYF. Written as DNA, the CDR3 is TGTGCCAGCACCCTAGGTGGCGGGACCCAAGAGACCCAGTACTTC. Drawing the rest from reference TRBV7-9 and TRBJ2-5, the complete variable domain is DTGVSQNPRHKITKRGQNVTFRCDPISEHNRLYWYRQTLGQGPEFLTYFQNEAQLEKSRLLSDRFSAERPKGSFSTLEIQRTEQGDSAMYLCASTLGGGTQETQYFGPGTRLLVL.

The chain combines TRBV27 with TRBJ1-2; D gene uncertain. Germline CDR1 and CDR2: MNHEY and SMNVEV (reference sequence). Trimming took 0 bases from V and 5 from J, leaving 10 bases between them. CDR3 length equals 14 residues. Written as DNA, the CDR3 is TGTGCCAGCAGTTTATCTACAGTGGGTTATGGCTACACCTTC. Translating it yields CASSLSTVGYGYTF.

The V gene is TRBV10-1, the J gene TRBJ1-1; the D gene is possibly TRBD1 (5 bases). V was pared by 1 base and J by 0 bases, with 9 bases between. The CDR3 covers 15 residues. Per the germline V gene, CDR1 is WNHNN and CDR2 is SYGVQD (reference sequence). DNA for the CDR3: TGCGCCAGCAGTGAGTATGTCAGGGTGAACACTGAAGCTTTCTTT. Amino acid sequence: CASSEYVRVNTEAFF.

This sequence joins TRBV28 and TRBJ2-3, with D perhaps TRBD1 or TRBD2 (7 bases each). CDR1 is MDHEN, CDR2 SYDVKM, per germline. The CDR3 has 16 residues. V lost 5 bases to trimming and J lost 1 base, with 16 bases between them. CDR3 sequence reads: CASSASQGRGTDTQYF. CDR3 nucleotides: TGTGCCAGCAGTGCTTCACAGGGGAGGGGCACAGATACGCAGTATTTT.